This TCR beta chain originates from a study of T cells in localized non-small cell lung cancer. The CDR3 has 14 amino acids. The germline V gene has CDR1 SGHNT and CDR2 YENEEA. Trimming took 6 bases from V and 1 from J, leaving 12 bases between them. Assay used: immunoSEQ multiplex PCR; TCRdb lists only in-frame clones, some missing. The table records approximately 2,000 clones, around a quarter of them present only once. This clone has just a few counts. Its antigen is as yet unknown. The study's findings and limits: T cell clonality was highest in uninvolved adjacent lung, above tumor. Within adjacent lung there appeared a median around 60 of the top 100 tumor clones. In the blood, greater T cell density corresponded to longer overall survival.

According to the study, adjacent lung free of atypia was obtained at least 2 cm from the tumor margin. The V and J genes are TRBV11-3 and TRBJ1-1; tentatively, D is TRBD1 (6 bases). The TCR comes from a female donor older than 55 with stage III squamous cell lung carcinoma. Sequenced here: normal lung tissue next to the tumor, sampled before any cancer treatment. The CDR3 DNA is TGTGCCAGCAGGGATGGGGGGCCGAACACTGAAGCTTTCTTT. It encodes CASRDGGPNTEAFF.